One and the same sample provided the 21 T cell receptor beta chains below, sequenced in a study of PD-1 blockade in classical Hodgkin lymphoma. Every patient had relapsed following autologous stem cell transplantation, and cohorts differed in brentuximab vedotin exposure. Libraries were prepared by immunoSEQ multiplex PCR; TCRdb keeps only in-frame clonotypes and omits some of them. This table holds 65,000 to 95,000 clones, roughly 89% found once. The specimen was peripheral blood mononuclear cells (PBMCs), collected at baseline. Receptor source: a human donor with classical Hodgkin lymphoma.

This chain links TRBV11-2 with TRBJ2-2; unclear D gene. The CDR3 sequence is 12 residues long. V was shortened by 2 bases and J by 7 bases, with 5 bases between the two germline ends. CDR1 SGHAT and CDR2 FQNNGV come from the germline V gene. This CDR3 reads CASSLQSGELFF. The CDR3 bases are TGTGCCAGCAGCTTACAAAGCGGGGAGCTGTTTTTT.

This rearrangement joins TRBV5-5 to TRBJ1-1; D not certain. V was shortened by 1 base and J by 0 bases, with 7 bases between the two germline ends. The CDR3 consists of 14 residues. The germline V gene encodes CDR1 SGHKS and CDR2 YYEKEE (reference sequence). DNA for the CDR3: TGTGCCAGCAGCTTGCTGAGAATGAACACTGAAGCTTTCTTT. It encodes CASSLLRMNTEAFF.

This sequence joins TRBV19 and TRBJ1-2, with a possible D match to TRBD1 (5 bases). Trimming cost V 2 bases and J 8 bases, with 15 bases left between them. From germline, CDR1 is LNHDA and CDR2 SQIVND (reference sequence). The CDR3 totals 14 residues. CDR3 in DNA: TGTGCCAGTAGTATAAGTGGTCGGGGGACGGGCTACACCTTC. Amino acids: CASSISGRGTGYTF.

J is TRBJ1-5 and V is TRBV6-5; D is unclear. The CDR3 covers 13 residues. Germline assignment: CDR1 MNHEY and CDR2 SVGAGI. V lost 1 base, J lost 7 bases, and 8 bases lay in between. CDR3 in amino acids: CASSYFPGQPQHF. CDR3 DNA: TGTGCCAGCAGTTACTTCCCCGGGCAGCCCCAGCATTTT.

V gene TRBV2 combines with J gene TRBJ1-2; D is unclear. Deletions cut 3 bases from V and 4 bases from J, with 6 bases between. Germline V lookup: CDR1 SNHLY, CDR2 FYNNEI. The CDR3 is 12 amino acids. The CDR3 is CASSETAYGYTF. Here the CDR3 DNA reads TGTGCCAGCAGTGAGACCGCCTATGGCTACACCTTC.

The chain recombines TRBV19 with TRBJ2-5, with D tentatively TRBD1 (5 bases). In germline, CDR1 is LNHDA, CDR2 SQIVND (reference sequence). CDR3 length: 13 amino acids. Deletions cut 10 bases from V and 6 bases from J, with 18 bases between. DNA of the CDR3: TGTGCCACCACCCCCCCAGGGAAGCAGACCCAGTACTTC. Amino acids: CATTPPGKQTQYF. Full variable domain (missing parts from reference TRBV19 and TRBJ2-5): DGGITQSPKYLFRKEGQNVTLSCEQNLNHDAMYWYRQDPGQGLRLIYYSQIVNDFQKGDIAEGYSVSREKKESFPLTVTSAQKNPTAFYLCATTPPGKQTQYFGPGTRLLVL.

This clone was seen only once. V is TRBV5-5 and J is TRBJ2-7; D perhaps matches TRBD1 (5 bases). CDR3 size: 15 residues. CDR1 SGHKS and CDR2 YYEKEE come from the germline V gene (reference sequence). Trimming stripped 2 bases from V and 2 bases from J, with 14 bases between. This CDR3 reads CASSFIGGAPYEQYF. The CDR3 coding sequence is TGTGCCAGCAGCTTTATCGGTGGGGCACCCTACGAGCAGTACTTC.

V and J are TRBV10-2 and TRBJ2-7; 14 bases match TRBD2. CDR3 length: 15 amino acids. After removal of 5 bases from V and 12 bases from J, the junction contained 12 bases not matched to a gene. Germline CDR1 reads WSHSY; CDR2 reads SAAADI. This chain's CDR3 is CASSPKTSGRVVPYF. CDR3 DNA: TGCGCCAGCAGTCCAAAGACTAGCGGGAGGGTTGTTCCGTACTTC.

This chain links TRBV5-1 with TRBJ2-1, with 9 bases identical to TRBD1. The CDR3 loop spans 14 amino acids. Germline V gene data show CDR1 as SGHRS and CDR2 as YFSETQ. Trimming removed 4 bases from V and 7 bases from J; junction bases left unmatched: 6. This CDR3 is CASSPGQGPNEQFF. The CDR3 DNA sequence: TGCGCCAGCAGCCCGGGACAGGGTCCGAATGAGCAGTTCTTC.

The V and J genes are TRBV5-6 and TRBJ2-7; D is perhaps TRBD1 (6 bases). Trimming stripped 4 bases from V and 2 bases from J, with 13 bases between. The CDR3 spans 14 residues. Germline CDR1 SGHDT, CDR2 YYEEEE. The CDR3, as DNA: TGTGCCAGCAGCCCACCCACAGGGACCTACGAGCAGTACTTC. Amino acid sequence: CASSPPTGTYEQYF.

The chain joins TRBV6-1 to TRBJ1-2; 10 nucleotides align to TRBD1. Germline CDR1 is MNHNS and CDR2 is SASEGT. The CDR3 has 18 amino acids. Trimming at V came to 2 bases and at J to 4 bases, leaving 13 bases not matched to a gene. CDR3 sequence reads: CASSERAGQGLVGYGYTF. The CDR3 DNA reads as TGTGCCAGCAGTGAACGTGCGGGACAGGGGTTAGTCGGCTATGGCTACACCTTC.

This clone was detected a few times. The CDR3 nucleotides read TGTGCCAGCAGCTGGGGAGGTGAAGCTTTCTTT. This sequence encodes CASSWGGEAFF. The chain has TRBV7-9 and TRBJ1-1, with D uncertain. The CDR3 has 11 amino acids. Trimming pared 4 bases from V and 7 bases from J, leaving 7 bases between. The germline gives CDR1 SEHNR, CDR2 FQNEAQ (reference sequence).

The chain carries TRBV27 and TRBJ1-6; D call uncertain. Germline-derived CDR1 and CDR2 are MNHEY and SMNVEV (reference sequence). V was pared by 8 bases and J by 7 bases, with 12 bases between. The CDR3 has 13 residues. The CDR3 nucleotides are TGTGCCAGCGGTAGGGAGACGAATTCACCCCTCCACTTT. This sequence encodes CASGRETNSPLHF.

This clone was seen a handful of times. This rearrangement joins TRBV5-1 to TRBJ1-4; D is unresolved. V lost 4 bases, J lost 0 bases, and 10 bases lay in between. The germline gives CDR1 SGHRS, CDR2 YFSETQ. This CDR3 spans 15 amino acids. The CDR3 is CASSPGGSTNEKLFF. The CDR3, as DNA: TGCGCCAGCAGCCCGGGAGGCTCAACTAATGAAAAACTGTTTTTT.

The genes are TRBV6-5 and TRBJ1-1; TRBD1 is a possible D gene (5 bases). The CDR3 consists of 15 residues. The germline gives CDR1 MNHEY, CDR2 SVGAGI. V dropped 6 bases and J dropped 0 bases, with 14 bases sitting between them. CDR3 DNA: TGTGCCAGCAGACTCGACGGGGGGATGAACACTGAAGCTTTCTTT. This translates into CASRLDGGMNTEAFF.

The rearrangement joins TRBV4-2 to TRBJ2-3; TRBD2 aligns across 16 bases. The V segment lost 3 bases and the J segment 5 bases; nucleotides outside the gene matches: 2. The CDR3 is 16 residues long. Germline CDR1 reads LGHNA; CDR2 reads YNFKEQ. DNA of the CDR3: TGTGCCAGCAGCCAGGGACTAGCGGGAGGGATAGATACGCAGTATTTT. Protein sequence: CASSQGLAGGIDTQYF.

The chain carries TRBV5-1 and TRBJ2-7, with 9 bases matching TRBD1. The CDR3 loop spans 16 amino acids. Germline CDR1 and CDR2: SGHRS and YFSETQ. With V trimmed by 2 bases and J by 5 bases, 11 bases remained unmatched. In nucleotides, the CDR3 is TGCGCCAGCAGCTTCGTGACCGGGACAGGGTCCCACGAGCAGTACTTC. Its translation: CASSFVTGTGSHEQYF. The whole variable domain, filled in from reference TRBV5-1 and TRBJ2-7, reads KAGVTQTPRYLIKTRGQQVTLSCSPISGHRSVSWYQQTPGQGLQFLFEYFSETQRNKGNFPGRFSGRQFSNSRSEMNVSTLELGDSALYLCASSFVTGTGSHEQYFGPGTRLTVT.

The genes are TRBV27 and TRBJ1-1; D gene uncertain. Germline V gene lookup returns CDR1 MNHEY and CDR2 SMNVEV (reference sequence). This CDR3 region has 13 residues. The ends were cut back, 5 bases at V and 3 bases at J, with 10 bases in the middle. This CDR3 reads CASSTGAYTEAFF. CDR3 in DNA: TGTGCCAGCAGTACGGGAGCCTACACTGAAGCTTTCTTT.

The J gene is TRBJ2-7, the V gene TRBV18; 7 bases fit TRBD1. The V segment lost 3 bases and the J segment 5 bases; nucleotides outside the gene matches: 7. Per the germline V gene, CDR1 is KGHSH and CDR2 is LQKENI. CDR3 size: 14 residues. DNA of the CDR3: TGTGCCAGCTCACCGACGACAGGGCAGCACGAGCAGTACTTC. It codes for CASSPTTGQHEQYF.

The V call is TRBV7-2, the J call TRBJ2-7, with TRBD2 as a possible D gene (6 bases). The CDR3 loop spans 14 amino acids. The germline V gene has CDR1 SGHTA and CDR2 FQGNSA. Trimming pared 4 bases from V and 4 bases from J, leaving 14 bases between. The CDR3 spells CASSSLAQPYEQYF. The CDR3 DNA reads TGTGCCAGCAGCTCGCTAGCGCAACCATACGAGCAGTACTTC. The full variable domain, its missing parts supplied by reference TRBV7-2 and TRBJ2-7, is GAGVSQSPSNKVTEKGKDVELRCDPISGHTALYWYRQSLGQGLEFLIYFQGNSAPDKSGLPSDRFSAERTGGSVSTLTIQRTQQEDSAVYLCASSSLAQPYEQYFGPGTRLTVT.

The CDR3 reads CASSLYRNTEAFF. The CDR3 DNA reads as TGTGCCAGCAGCTTATACAGAAACACTGAAGCTTTCTTT. The rearrangement joins TRBV7-2 to TRBJ1-1; D gene uncertain. Germline V lookup: CDR1 SGHTA, CDR2 FQGNSA. The CDR3 is 13 amino acids. Trimming removed 2 bases from V and 2 bases from J, with 6 bases in between.